One sample yielded the 27 T cell receptor beta chains listed below, sequenced in a study of blood T cell repertoires in COVID-19. Here immunoSEQ multiplex PCR was the method, and the copy in TCRdb shows in-frame clones only, minus some. The sample lists under 500,000 clones, approximately 90% seen once, with 0.95% to 1.3% in the top ten. The sample comprised PBMCs or T cells enriched from blood (not recorded which). Receptors were obtained from a man younger than 45 who had recovered from COVID-19.

V gene TRBV7-2 combines with J gene TRBJ1-6, with TRBD1 identical over 7 bases. The CDR3 consists of 16 residues. Germline values: CDR1 SGHTA, CDR2 FQGNSA. J was trimmed by 3 bases and V by 3 bases; bases with no gene match: 5. The CDR3 sequence: CASSFEGGYYNSPLHF. In DNA form, the CDR3 reads TGTGCCAGCAGCTTTGAAGGGGGCTACTATAATTCACCCCTCCACTTT.

The chain has TRBV6-6 and TRBJ1-6, with TRBD1 matching over 7 bases. From germline, CDR1 is MNHNY and CDR2 SVGAGI (reference sequence). The V and J ends lost 1 base and 10 bases, in that order; junction bases with no gene match: 7. The CDR3 is 15 amino acids. CDR3: CASSYYRDRDSPLHF. DNA for the CDR3: TGTGCCAGCAGTTACTATAGGGACAGAGACTCACCCCTCCACTTT.

The chain couples TRBV29-1 to TRBJ1-2; 8 bases are a match to TRBD1. Per germline, CDR1 SQVTM and CDR2 ANQGSEA. The length of the CDR3 is 13 residues. J gave up 7 bases and V 4 bases, and 8 bases lay outside the gene matches. Here the CDR3 reads CSVVAGGYGGYTF. CDR3 nucleotides: TGCAGCGTTGTTGCAGGGGGCTATGGTGGCTACACCTTC.

This sequence joins TRBV2 and TRBJ2-6; 8 bases line up with TRBD1. Trimming removed 4 bases from V and 3 bases from J; junction bases left unmatched: 8. CDR3 size: 17 residues. Germline values: CDR1 SNHLY, CDR2 FYNNEI. CDR3 DNA: TGTGCCAGCAGTGGGACAGGGAGGTCTGGTGGGGCCAACGTCCTGACTTTC. Its translation: CASSGTGRSGGANVLTF.

This clone occurred once. The rearrangement joins TRBV7-9 to TRBJ2-1, with TRBD1 matching over 7 bases. Germline-derived CDR1 and CDR2 are SEHNR and FQNEAQ (reference sequence). The V segment lost 5 bases and the J segment 9 bases; nucleotides outside the gene matches: 7. The CDR3 is 13 residues long. CDR3 sequence reads: CASSLGTDGEQFF. CDR3 in DNA: TGTGCCAGCAGCCTCGGGACAGATGGTGAGCAGTTCTTC.

This chain uses TRBV11-2 with TRBJ1-1, with 10 bases that match TRBD1. Germline V lookup: CDR1 SGHAT, CDR2 FQNNGV. J gave up 5 bases and V 5 bases, and 8 bases lay outside the gene matches. There are 15 residues in the CDR3. CDR3 bases: TGTGCCAGCAGCAGACGGACAGGGGGTGGTACTGAAGCTTTCTTT. It is translated as CASSRRTGGGTEAFF.

This clone was counted once. The rearrangement joins TRBV7-6 to TRBJ2-3; D is unclear. Germline lookup yields CDR1 SGHVS and CDR2 FNYEAQ. The V gene lost 4 bases and the J gene lost 1 base, with 6 bases spanning the gap. This CDR3 has 13 amino acids. Here the CDR3 DNA reads TGTGCCAGCAGCTCCCTAGGCACAGATACGCAGTATTTT. It yields the protein CASSSLGTDTQYF.

The chain has TRBV19 and TRBJ1-1, with D possibly TRBD1 on 6 matching bases. V lost 5 bases to trimming and J lost 4 bases, with 23 bases between them. The germline gives CDR1 LNHDA, CDR2 SQIVND (reference sequence). This CDR3 is built from 17 residues. DNA of the CDR3: TGTGCCAGTAGTCCCGCCTCCGCCAGGGGCGCAGGCACTGAAGCTTTCTTT. This encodes CASSPASARGAGTEAFF.

This clone was seen a handful of times. This chain uses TRBV15 with TRBJ1-4; maybe TRBD1 (6 bases). Germline CDR1 LNHNV, CDR2 YYDKDF (reference sequence). The V end was cut by 0 bases, the J end by 8 bases, with 13 bases between. The length of the CDR3 is 15 residues. CDR3 sequence reads: CATSREGTTGEKLFF. The DNA of the CDR3 is TGTGCCACCAGCAGAGAGGGGACAACGGGAGAAAAACTGTTTTTT.

The gene calls are TRBV28 and TRBJ2-1; TRBD2 agrees at 7 bases. Per the germline V gene, CDR1 is MDHEN and CDR2 is SYDVKM. V gave up 2 bases and J gave up 9 bases; unmatched junction bases: 13. The CDR3 runs to 16 residues. DNA of the CDR3: TGTGCCAGCAGTTTAATCAGGGAGTGGGAGGGCGGTGAGCAGTTCTTC. Its protein is CASSLIREWEGGEQFF.

CDR3 residues: CASSIQGGSNSPLHF. In nucleotides, the CDR3 is TGTGCCAGCAGTATACAGGGGGGAAGTAACTCACCCCTCCACTTT. The chain is built from TRBV7-2 and TRBJ1-6, with 8 bases identical to TRBD1. V trimming: 6 bases; J trimming: 10 bases; junction bases outside the gene matches: 11. CDR1 SGHTA and CDR2 FQGNSA come from the germline V gene. This CDR3 is built from 15 residues.

This chain uses TRBV6-1 with TRBJ2-3; 7 nucleotides agree with TRBD2. Trimming at V came to 1 base and at J to 2 bases, leaving 3 bases not matched to a gene. Germline V gives CDR1 MNHNS, CDR2 SASEGT. This CDR3 has 15 amino acids. CDR3 loop: CASSEDGRPTDTQYF. The CDR3 DNA follows: TGTGCCAGCAGTGAAGACGGGAGGCCCACAGATACGCAGTATTTT.

The J gene is TRBJ2-1, the V gene TRBV4-1, with 7 bases fitting TRBD1. The CDR3 covers 15 residues. Germline trimming cut 2 bases from V and 5 bases from J; bases unmatched to any gene: 6. The V gene's germline CDR1 is MGHRA and CDR2 YSYEKL. The DNA of the CDR3 is TGCGCCAGCAGCCAATTACAACAGGGGAACAATGAGCAGTTCTTC. Amino acid sequence: CASSQLQQGNNEQFF.

V is TRBV29-1 and J is TRBJ2-2; 8 bases match TRBD1. This CDR3 has 16 residues. V shed 0 bases, J shed 0 bases, and the junction held 3 bases outside the gene matches. The germline gives CDR1 SQVTM, CDR2 ANQGSEA. DNA of the CDR3: TGCAGCGTTGAAGACCCGGACAGGGCGAACACCGGGGAGCTGTTTTTT. It is translated as CSVEDPDRANTGELFF.

The chain carries TRBV5-4 and TRBJ2-5; 7 nucleotides line up with TRBD1. Looked up from germline, CDR1 is SGHNT and CDR2 is YYREEE (reference sequence). The junction had 5 bases not matched to a gene; V was cut back by 3 bases and J by 3 bases. The CDR3 is 14 amino acids. The CDR3 region has the DNA TGTGCCAGCAGCTCCGGAACAGGGGAAGAGACCCAGTACTTC. Its translation: CASSSGTGEETQYF.

The V and J genes are TRBV5-5 and TRBJ2-7, with D maybe TRBD1 (5 bases). Deletions cut 4 bases from V and 4 bases from J, with 12 bases between. From germline, CDR1 is SGHKS and CDR2 YYEKEE (reference sequence). The CDR3 totals 13 residues. CDR3 sequence (DNA): TGTGCCAGCAGCGGCCAGACAGCTTACGAGCAGTACTTC. This sequence encodes CASSGQTAYEQYF. Based on the CDR3 plus reference TRBV5-5 and TRBJ2-7, the full variable domain is DAGVTQSPTHLIKTRGQQVTLRCSPISGHKSVSWYQQVLGQGPQFIFQYYEKEERGRGNFPDRFSARQFPNYSSELNVNALLLGDSALYLCASSGQTAYEQYFGPGTRLTVT.

The chain links TRBV2 to TRBJ2-7; tentatively, D is TRBD1 (5 bases). The germline V and J ends were trimmed by 1 base and 6 bases, with 13 bases remaining between them. CDR3 size: 14 residues. CDR1 and CDR2 from the germline V gene are SNHLY and FYNNEI. The CDR3 reads CASSEEGAPPEQYF. The CDR3 bases are TGTGCCAGCAGTGAAGAAGGGGCCCCCCCCGAGCAGTACTTC.

Regarding this clone: Other DNA sequences in this specimen translate into the identical CDR3. The rearrangement joins TRBV5-1 to TRBJ1-1, with D possibly matching TRBD1 (5 bases). The CDR3 consists of 14 residues. The germline V and J ends were trimmed by 2 bases and 1 base, with 9 bases remaining between them. The V gene's germline CDR1 is SGHRS and CDR2 YFSETQ. For the CDR3, the DNA is TGCGCCAGCAGCTTACAGGCATCGAACACTGAAGCTTTCTTT. Translation: CASSLQASNTEAFF.

The chain employs TRBV9 and TRBJ2-1; 12 bases match TRBD2. This CDR3 comprises 16 residues. Germline V lookup: CDR1 SGDLS, CDR2 YYNGEE. After removal of 4 bases from V and 1 base from J, the junction contained 3 bases not matched to a gene. The CDR3 nucleotides read TGTGCCAGCAGCCCCCTAGCGGGAGGGTCCTACAATGAGCAGTTCTTC. Residues: CASSPLAGGSYNEQFF.

This chain links TRBV11-2 with TRBJ2-7; 8 bases fit TRBD1. CDR3 length: 15 amino acids. V dropped 5 bases and J dropped 2; count of bases not matched to a gene: 8. Germline V gene lookup returns CDR1 SGHAT and CDR2 FQNNGV. CDR3 loop: CASSPGTGGAYEQYF. DNA of the CDR3: TGTGCCAGCAGCCCTGGGACAGGAGGAGCCTACGAGCAGTACTTC.

About this clone itself: Other DNA sequences from this sample encode an identical CDR3 as well. The J gene is TRBJ1-1, the V gene TRBV28; no reliable D call. The CDR3 consists of 13 residues. The ends were cut back, 6 bases at V and 2 bases at J, with 10 bases in the middle. CDR1 MDHEN and CDR2 SYDVKM come from the germline V gene. The CDR3 here is CASSLGLNTEAFF. The CDR3 DNA follows: TGTGCCAGCAGCCTCGGACTTAACACTGAAGCTTTCTTT.

The chain recombines TRBV6-8 with TRBJ2-7; 9 nucleotides match TRBD2. V lost 5 bases and J lost 6; bases outside the gene matches: 5. The CDR3 has 13 amino acids. Germline lookup yields CDR1 MNHGY and CDR2 SAAAGT. In DNA form, the CDR3 reads TGTGCCAGCAGTCGTAGCGGGAGAGGCGAGCAGTACTTC. It yields the protein CASSRSGRGEQYF.

The V gene is TRBV12-5, the J gene TRBJ1-5, with D possibly being TRBD1 (6 bases). Germline V gene sequence: CDR1 LGHNT, CDR2 FRNRAP. This CDR3 contains 15 residues. Trimming pared 2 bases from V and 6 bases from J, leaving 14 bases between. CDR3 sequence: CASGLISGGGQPQHF. CDR3 nucleotides: TGTGCTAGTGGTTTGATATCGGGGGGCGGTCAGCCCCAGCATTTT.

The rearrangement uses TRBV5-4 and TRBJ2-1; 9 nucleotides agree with TRBD1. V lost 4 bases to trimming and J lost 9 bases; unmatched junction nucleotides: 8. The CDR3 has 14 amino acids. The germline CDR1 and CDR2 sequences are SGHNT and YYREEE (reference sequence). CDR3 nucleotide sequence: TGTGCCAGCAGCACTCGACAGGGGGAGACTGAGCAGTTCTTC. Translated: CASSTRQGETEQFF. The full variable domain, completed using reference TRBV5-4 and TRBJ2-1, is ETGVTQSPTHLIKTRGQQVTLRCSSQSGHNTVSWYQQALGQGPQFIFQYYREEENGRGNFPPRFSGLQFPNYSSELNVNALELDDSALYLCASSTRQGETEQFFGPGTRLTVL.

The chain couples TRBV2 to TRBJ1-6; tentatively, D is TRBD1 (5 bases). Germline V gives CDR1 SNHLY, CDR2 FYNNEI. V lost 5 bases and J lost 7, with 9 bases in between. This CDR3 is 13 amino acids long. The CDR3 coding sequence is TGTGCCAGCAGTAGGGGAGGGAATTCACCCCTCCACTTT. It is translated as CASSRGGNSPLHF.

The rearrangement links TRBV7-9 to TRBJ2-5; TRBD1 matches at 7 bases. CDR1 is SEHNR, CDR2 FQNEAQ, per germline (reference sequence). The CDR3 is 14 residues long. V shed 4 bases and J 3 bases; nucleotides not matched to a gene: 5. The CDR3 protein is CASSSTGTEETQYF. The CDR3 nucleotides are TGTGCCAGCAGCTCGACCGGGACAGAAGAGACCCAGTACTTC.

This clone was counted only a few times. The identical CDR3 is also encoded by other nucleotide sequences in the sample. This sequence joins TRBV24-1 and TRBJ1-5, with TRBD1 as a possible D gene (5 bases). Germline V CDR1 and CDR2: KGHDR, SFDVKD. The CDR3 contains 13 residues. Trimming pared 5 bases from V and 6 bases from J, leaving 10 bases between. CDR3 region: CATSGQGGQPQHF. DNA of the CDR3: TGTGCCACCAGTGGTCAGGGTGGTCAGCCCCAGCATTTT.